Listed below are T cell receptor beta chains from one sample, sequenced in a study of T cells in Graves' hyperthyroidism and ophthalmopathy. TCRdb itself ran the multiplex PCR reads through MiXCR, one entry per CDR3 protein. The sample contains 650,000 to 700,000 distinct CDR3 sequences, 15% to 20% of which appear only once. Sequencing was carried out using blood. The receptors derive from a man aged 50 to 60 with Graves' hyperthyroidism. The CDR3 runs from the conserved cysteine through the conserved F or W. Each record gives: CDR3 length, D gene, V gene, clone size, J gene, CDR3 DNA, CDR3 protein. A D gene is named only where the DNA matches it firmly. Clone size, where shown, is once, few, many, or a class for clones that have expanded.

cdr3_length: 15
d_call: -
v_call: TRBV5-4
clone_size: -
j_call: TRBJ2-5
cdr3_nt: TGTGCCAGCAGAGGCGGGGACGGGATTGGAGAGACCCAGTACTTC
cdr3_aa: CASRGGDGIGETQYF

cdr3_length: 15
d_call: -
v_call: TRBV5-4
clone_size: few
j_call: TRBJ2-1
cdr3_nt: TGTGCCAGCAGCTCCACACCAACGACTTACAATGAGCAGTTCTTC
cdr3_aa: CASSSTPTTYNEQFF

cdr3_length: 14
d_call: -
v_call: TRBV29-1
clone_size: few
j_call: TRBJ2-3
cdr3_nt: TGCAGCGTTGAACGAGGGGTTGCCACAGATACGCAGTATTTT
cdr3_aa: CSVERGVATDTQYF

cdr3_length: 15
d_call: -
v_call: TRBV20-1
clone_size: many
j_call: TRBJ1-1
cdr3_nt: TGCAGTGCTAGAGGCGTTTCCAGGGCGAACACTGAAGCTTTCTTT
cdr3_aa: CSARGVSRANTEAFF

cdr3_length: 14
d_call: -
v_call: TRBV2
clone_size: many
j_call: TRBJ2-5
cdr3_nt: TGTGCCAGCAGTGACGGGACTGCACAAGAGACCCAGTACTTC
cdr3_aa: CASSDGTAQETQYF

cdr3_length: 15
d_call: TRBD1
v_call: TRBV7-2
clone_size: many
j_call: TRBJ2-5
cdr3_nt: TGTGCCAGCAGCCCAAGACAGGGCCCCGGCGAGACCCAGTACTTC
cdr3_aa: CASSPRQGPGETQYF

cdr3_length: 17
d_call: TRBD2
v_call: TRBV7-2
clone_size: -
j_call: TRBJ2-3
cdr3_nt: TGTGCCAGCAGTTATAGGGGACTAGCGGGAAGCACAGATACGCAGTATTTT
cdr3_aa: CASSYRGLAGSTDTQYF

cdr3_length: 12
d_call: -
v_call: TRBV30
clone_size: few
j_call: TRBJ2-2
cdr3_nt: TGTGCCTGGAACAGGGACCCCGGGGAGCCGTTTTTT
cdr3_aa: CAWNRDPGEPFF

cdr3_length: 14
d_call: TRBD1
v_call: TRBV20-1
clone_size: -
j_call: TRBJ2-5
cdr3_nt: TGCAGTGCAAAAGGGACAGGGGGCGCGGAGACCCAGTACTTC
cdr3_aa: CSAKGTGGAETQYF

cdr3_length: 17
d_call: -
v_call: TRBV7-9
clone_size: many
j_call: TRBJ1-1
cdr3_nt: TGTGCCAGCAGCTTAGCCCGCCCAGCTCCCCCGAACACTGAAGCTTTCTTT
cdr3_aa: CASSLARPAPPNTEAFF

cdr3_length: 19
d_call: TRBD2
v_call: TRBV28
clone_size: many
j_call: TRBJ2-1
cdr3_nt: TGTGCCAGCAGTCCGGTAGCGGGAGGACTCTCAAGCTCCTACAATGAGCAGTTCTTC
cdr3_aa: CASSPVAGGLSSSYNEQFF

cdr3_length: 15
d_call: TRBD1
v_call: TRBV2
clone_size: few
j_call: TRBJ2-7
cdr3_nt: TGTGCCAGCAGTTTGAGACAGGGGGCCACCTACGAGCAGTACTTC
cdr3_aa: CASSLRQGATYEQYF

cdr3_length: 17
d_call: TRBD2
v_call: TRBV20-1
clone_size: many
j_call: TRBJ2-3
cdr3_nt: TGCAGTGCTAGGTCCGTGAGGACTAGCGGTAGCACAGATACGCAGTATTTT
cdr3_aa: CSARSVRTSGSTDTQYF

cdr3_length: 15
d_call: TRBD1
v_call: TRBV29-1
clone_size: few
j_call: TRBJ2-5
cdr3_nt: TGCAGCGTTGAAGATCTTCTCAGGGGGCAAGAGACCCAGTACTTC
cdr3_aa: CSVEDLLRGQETQYF

cdr3_length: 15
d_call: TRBD1
v_call: TRBV7-9
clone_size: few
j_call: TRBJ2-2
cdr3_nt: TGTGCCAGCAGCCCACAGGGGGCGCTTACCGGGGAGCTGTTTTTT
cdr3_aa: CASSPQGALTGELFF

cdr3_length: 13
d_call: -
v_call: TRBV10-3
clone_size: few
j_call: TRBJ1-1
cdr3_nt: TGTGCCATCAGTATAGATATGAACACTGAAGCTTTCTTT
cdr3_aa: CAISIDMNTEAFF

cdr3_length: 14
d_call: -
v_call: TRBV25-1
clone_size: few
j_call: TRBJ2-5
cdr3_nt: TGTGCCAGCAGTGCCTCATGGGGGCGGGAGACCCAGTACTTC
cdr3_aa: CASSASWGRETQYF

cdr3_length: 12
d_call: -
v_call: TRBV29-1
clone_size: -
j_call: TRBJ2-7
cdr3_nt: TGCAGCGTTGAAGCGGCCAGCTACGAGCAGTACTTC
cdr3_aa: CSVEAASYEQYF

cdr3_length: 14
d_call: -
v_call: TRBV28
clone_size: few
j_call: TRBJ1-5
cdr3_nt: TGTGCCAGCAGTTTATTTACCCCGAATCAGCCCCAGCATTTT
cdr3_aa: CASSLFTPNQPQHF

cdr3_length: 16
d_call: TRBD2
v_call: TRBV27
clone_size: -
j_call: TRBJ2-1
cdr3_nt: TGTGCCAGCAAGATTTCGGGGACTAGCGGGAGTTATGAGCAGTTCTTC
cdr3_aa: CASKISGTSGSYEQFF

cdr3_length: 13
d_call: -
v_call: TRBV30
clone_size: many
j_call: TRBJ1-2
cdr3_nt: TGTGCCTGGAGGCAGGGGACTAACTATGGCTACACCTTC
cdr3_aa: CAWRQGTNYGYTF

cdr3_length: 14
d_call: TRBD2
v_call: TRBV7-9
clone_size: -
j_call: TRBJ2-7
cdr3_nt: TGTGCCAGCAGCTACGGGACTAGGCCCAACGAGCAGTACTTC
cdr3_aa: CASSYGTRPNEQYF

cdr3_length: 15
d_call: TRBD2
v_call: TRBV10-3
clone_size: -
j_call: TRBJ2-5
cdr3_nt: TGTGCCATCAGTGAAGGCGGGAGAGTTCAAGAGACCCAGTACTTC
cdr3_aa: CAISEGGRVQETQYF

cdr3_length: 13
d_call: -
v_call: TRBV12-3/TRBV12-4
clone_size: few
j_call: TRBJ2-1
cdr3_nt: TGTGCCAGCAGCAAAGGGACTCCCGAGAAGCAGTTCTTC
cdr3_aa: CASSKGTPEKQFF

cdr3_length: 14
d_call: -
v_call: TRBV12-3/TRBV12-4
clone_size: many
j_call: TRBJ1-1
cdr3_nt: TGTGCCAGCAGTCGAGGAGGCAAAGAGGCTAGAGCTTTCTTT
cdr3_aa: CASSRGGKEARAFF

cdr3_length: 18
d_call: -
v_call: TRBV6-6
clone_size: many
j_call: TRBJ1-6
cdr3_nt: TGTGCCAGCAGTTACTCGGATGGGGGGTCGGCTGCGGGTTCACCCCTCCACTTT
cdr3_aa: CASSYSDGGSAAGSPLHF

cdr3_length: 18
d_call: TRBD2
v_call: TRBV6-1
clone_size: many
j_call: TRBJ2-4
cdr3_nt: TGTGCCAGCAGTGAAAGGGCGGGAGATCTTAGGGGCAAAAACATTCAGTACTTC
cdr3_aa: CASSERAGDLRGKNIQYF

cdr3_length: 14
d_call: TRBD2
v_call: TRBV30
clone_size: many
j_call: TRBJ2-7
cdr3_nt: TGTGCCTGGAAACTAGCGGGGAGCTCCTACGAGCAGTACTTC
cdr3_aa: CAWKLAGSSYEQYF

cdr3_length: 17
d_call: TRBD2
v_call: TRBV7-2
clone_size: many
j_call: TRBJ2-3
cdr3_nt: TGTGCCAGCAGCACCGCCGGGACTAGCGCTAGCACAGATACGCAGTATTTT
cdr3_aa: CASSTAGTSASTDTQYF

cdr3_length: 11
d_call: -
v_call: TRBV3-1
clone_size: many
j_call: TRBJ2-7
cdr3_nt: TGTGCCAGCAGCCAGGTCAAAGAGCAGTACTTC
cdr3_aa: CASSQVKEQYF

cdr3_length: 16
d_call: TRBD2
v_call: TRBV5-1
clone_size: -
j_call: TRBJ2-7
cdr3_nt: TGCGCCAGCAGCTTGGCCGGAGTAGCGGGGGACTACGAGCAGTACTTC
cdr3_aa: CASSLAGVAGDYEQYF

cdr3_length: 17
d_call: TRBD2
v_call: TRBV28
clone_size: -
j_call: TRBJ2-3
cdr3_nt: TGTGCCAGCAGTTTCTGGGGACTAGCGGGTTCCACAGATACGCAGTATTTT
cdr3_aa: CASSFWGLAGSTDTQYF

cdr3_length: 11
d_call: -
v_call: TRBV28
clone_size: few
j_call: TRBJ2-5
cdr3_nt: TGTGCCACGGGGAACAGTAGGACCCAGTACTTC
cdr3_aa: CATGNSRTQYF

cdr3_length: 11
d_call: -
v_call: TRBV24-1
clone_size: many
j_call: TRBJ2-7
cdr3_nt: TGTGCCACCAGTGCCGGGTACGAGCAGTACTTC
cdr3_aa: CATSAGYEQYF

cdr3_length: 13
d_call: TRBD1
v_call: TRBV2
clone_size: -
j_call: TRBJ2-3
cdr3_nt: TGTGCCAGAGGGAAAGGGACAGCAGATACGCAGTATTTT
cdr3_aa: CARGKGTADTQYF

cdr3_length: 14
d_call: TRBD2
v_call: TRBV12-3/TRBV12-4
clone_size: few
j_call: TRBJ2-1
cdr3_nt: TGTGCCAGCAGCAGGACTAGCGGGAGCACTGAGCAGTTCTTC
cdr3_aa: CASSRTSGSTEQFF